These 4 T cell receptor beta chains were sequenced from one sample in a study of response to subunit inactivated influenza vaccine. TCRdb re-called the RT-PCR reads with MiXCR, one entry per CDR3 protein. The sample yields about 530,000 distinct CDR3 sequences, about 11% seen once. Sequenced here: PBMCs from blood, sampled on the day of vaccination. These receptors came from a man aged 45-65 years who received an inactivated influenza vaccine.

This clonotype has at least ten counts. This chain joins TRBV12-3 or TRBV12-4 and TRBJ2-7; the match to TRBD2 covers 8 bases. Trimming at V came to 5 bases and at J to 1 base, leaving 4 bases not matched to a gene. CDR3 length: 14 amino acids. CDR3 residues: CASSPSGGSYEQYF. In nucleotides, the CDR3 is TGTGCCAGCAGTCCCAGCGGGGGATCCTACGAGCAGTACTTC.

This clonotype was detected many times. The chain is built from TRBV27 and TRBJ2-1, with a possible D match to TRBD1 (5 bases). This CDR3 has 16 amino acids. Deletions cut 5 bases from V and 0 bases from J, with 14 bases between. Germline CDR1 MNHEY, CDR2 SMNVEV (reference sequence). As DNA, the CDR3 is TGTGCCAGCAGTGCACAACAGGTGAGCTCCTACAATGAGCAGTTCTTC. It yields the protein CASSAQQVSSYNEQFF.

The chain is built from TRBV6-2 or TRBV6-3 and TRBJ2-1, with TRBD2 identical over 12 bases. The CDR3 sequence is 16 residues long. Germline CDR1 is MNHEY and CDR2 is SVGEGT. Trimming took 6 bases from V and 7 from J; bases not matched to a gene: 10. CDR3 nucleotides: TGTGCCAGCAGACCTTCCGGGACTAGCGGGTTTAATGAGCAGTTCTTC. It yields the protein CASRPSGTSGFNEQFF.

This clonotype appeared a few times. V and J are TRBV3-1 and TRBJ2-3; D call uncertain. The germline V gene encodes CDR1 LGHDT and CDR2 YNNKEL (reference sequence). V was trimmed by 1 base and J by 2 bases, leaving 13 bases between them. The length of the CDR3 is 16 residues. CDR3 nucleotide sequence: TGTGCCAGCAGCCAAGTCTTCGGCCCGGTCACAGATACGCAGTATTTT. Translating it yields CASSQVFGPVTDTQYF.